This T cell receptor beta chain was identified in a study of cytomegalovirus exposure and HLA in healthy donors. There are 13 residues in the CDR3. The germline V and J ends were trimmed by 7 bases and 8 bases, with 12 bases remaining between them. CDR1 is MNHNS and CDR2 is SASEGT in the germline V gene. Researchers ran the PCR with 60 Vbeta and 13 Jbeta primers. The assay was immunoSEQ multiplex PCR, and TCRdb's table has in-frame clones only and misses some. The sample has about 63,000 clones, approximately 76% seen once. With respect to this clone: The same CDR3 also results from other DNA sequences found in this sample.

Material for sequencing was PBMCs. V usage is TRBV6-1 and J usage is TRBJ1-6, with D hard to call. The source is a man aged 50-59 years in good health and CMV-seronegative. This chain's CDR3 is CASKVRTDSPLHF. The CDR3 DNA reads TGTGCCAGCAAGGTCCGAACAGATTCACCCCTCCACTTT.